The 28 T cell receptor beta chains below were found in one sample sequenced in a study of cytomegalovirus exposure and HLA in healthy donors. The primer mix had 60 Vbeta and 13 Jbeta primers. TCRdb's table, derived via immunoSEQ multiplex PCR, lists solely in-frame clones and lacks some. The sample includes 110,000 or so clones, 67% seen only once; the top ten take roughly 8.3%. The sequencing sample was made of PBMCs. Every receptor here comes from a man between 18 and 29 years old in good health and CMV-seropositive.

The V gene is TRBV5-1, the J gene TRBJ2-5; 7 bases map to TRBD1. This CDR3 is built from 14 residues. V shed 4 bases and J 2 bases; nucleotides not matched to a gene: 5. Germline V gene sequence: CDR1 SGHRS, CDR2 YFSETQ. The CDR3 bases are TGCGCCAGCAGCCCTACGGGACAGCAAGAGACCCAGTACTTC. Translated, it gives CASSPTGQQETQYF.

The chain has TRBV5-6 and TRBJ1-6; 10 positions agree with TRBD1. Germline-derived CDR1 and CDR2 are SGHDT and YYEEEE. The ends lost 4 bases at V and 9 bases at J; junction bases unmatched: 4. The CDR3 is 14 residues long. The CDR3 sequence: CASSGRDRGSPLHF. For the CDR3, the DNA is TGTGCCAGCAGCGGACGGGACAGGGGTTCACCCCTCCACTTT.

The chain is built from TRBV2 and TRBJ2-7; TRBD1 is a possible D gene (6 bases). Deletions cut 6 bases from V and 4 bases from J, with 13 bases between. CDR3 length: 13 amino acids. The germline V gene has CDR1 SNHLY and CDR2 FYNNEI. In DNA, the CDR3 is TGTGCCAGCAGACAAACAACAGGGTACGAGCAGTACTTC. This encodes CASRQTTGYEQYF.

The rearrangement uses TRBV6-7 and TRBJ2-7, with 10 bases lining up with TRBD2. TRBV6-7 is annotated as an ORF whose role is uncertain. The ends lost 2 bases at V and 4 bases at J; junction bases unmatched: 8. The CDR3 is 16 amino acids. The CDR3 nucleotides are TGTGCCAGCAGTTACCAGCCTAGCGGGGGCCCTTACGAGCAGTACTTC. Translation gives CASSYQPSGGPYEQYF.

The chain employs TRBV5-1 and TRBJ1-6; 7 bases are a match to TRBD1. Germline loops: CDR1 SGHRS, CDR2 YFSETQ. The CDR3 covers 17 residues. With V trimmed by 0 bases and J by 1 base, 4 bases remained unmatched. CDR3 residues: CASSLEGGASYNSPLHF. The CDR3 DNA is TGCGCCAGCAGCTTGGAAGGGGGCGCTTCCTATAATTCACCCCTCCACTTT.

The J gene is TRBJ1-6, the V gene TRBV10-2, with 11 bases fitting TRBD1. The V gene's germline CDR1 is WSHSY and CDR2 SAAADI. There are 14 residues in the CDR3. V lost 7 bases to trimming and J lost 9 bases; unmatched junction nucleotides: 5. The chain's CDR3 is CASIQGQGASPLHF. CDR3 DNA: TGCGCCAGCATTCAAGGACAGGGGGCTTCACCCCTCCACTTT.

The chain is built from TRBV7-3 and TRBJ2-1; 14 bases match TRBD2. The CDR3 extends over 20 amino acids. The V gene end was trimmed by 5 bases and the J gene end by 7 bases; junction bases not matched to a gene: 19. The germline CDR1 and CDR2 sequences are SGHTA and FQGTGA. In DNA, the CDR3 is TGTGCCAGCAGCAACTCACCGGGACTAGCGGGGGAAGGTGCTTTGAATGAGCAGTTCTTC. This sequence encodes CASSNSPGLAGEGALNEQFF.

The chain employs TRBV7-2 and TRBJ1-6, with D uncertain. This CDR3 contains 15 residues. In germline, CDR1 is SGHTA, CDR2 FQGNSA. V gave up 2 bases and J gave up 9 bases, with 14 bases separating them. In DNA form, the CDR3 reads TGTGCCAGCAGCTTAACGGGAATGGAACGTTCACCCCTCCACTTT. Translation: CASSLTGMERSPLHF.

The CDR3: CSVIRDSAYGYTF. The CDR3 DNA reads as TGCAGCGTGATCCGGGACAGTGCCTATGGCTACACCTTC. V gene TRBV29-1 combines with J gene TRBJ1-2; 7 bases are shared with TRBD1. The CDR3 consists of 13 residues. Germline CDR1 is SQVTM and CDR2 is ANQGSEA. V trimming: 6 bases; J trimming: 4 bases; junction bases outside the gene matches: 8.

The CDR3 DNA sequence: TGTGCCAGCAGTTTACTAGCGGGGTCGGTTAGGACGCAGTATTTT. This encodes CASSLLAGSVRTQYF. J is TRBJ2-3 and V is TRBV28, with 9 bases matching TRBD2. The J segment lost 9 bases and the V segment lost 2 bases, leaving 9 bases of the junction unmatched. The CDR3 totals 15 residues. Germline V gene lookup returns CDR1 MDHEN and CDR2 SYDVKM.

The CDR3 region is CASSLRENTGELFF. The CDR3, as DNA: TGTGCCAGCAGTTTGAGGGAAAACACCGGGGAGCTGTTTTTT. This chain joins TRBV27 and TRBJ2-2; D may be TRBD2 (5 bases). CDR3 length equals 14 residues. Germline V gene sequence: CDR1 MNHEY, CDR2 SMNVEV (reference sequence). V shed 3 bases and J shed 2 bases, with 7 bases lying between them.

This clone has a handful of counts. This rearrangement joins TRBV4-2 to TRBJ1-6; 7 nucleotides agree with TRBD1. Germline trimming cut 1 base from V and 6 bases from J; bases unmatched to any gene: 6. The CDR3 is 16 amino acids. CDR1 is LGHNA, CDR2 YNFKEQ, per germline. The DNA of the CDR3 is TGTGCCAGCAGCCAAGTGCTCAGGGGGGCTAATTCACCCCTCCACTTT. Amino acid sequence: CASSQVLRGANSPLHF.

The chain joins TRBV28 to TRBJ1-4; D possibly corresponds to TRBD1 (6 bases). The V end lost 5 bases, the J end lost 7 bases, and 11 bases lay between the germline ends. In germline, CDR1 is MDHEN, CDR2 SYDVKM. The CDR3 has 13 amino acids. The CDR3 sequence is CASSPRTAEKLFF. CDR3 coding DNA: TGTGCCAGCAGTCCCCGGACAGCTGAAAAACTGTTTTTT. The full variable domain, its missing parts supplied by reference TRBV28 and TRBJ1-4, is DVKVTQSSRYLVKRTGEKVFLECVQDMDHENMFWYRQDPGLGLRLIYFSYDVKMKEKGDIPEGYSVSREKKERFSLILESASTNQTSMYLCASSPRTAEKLFFGSGTQLSVL.

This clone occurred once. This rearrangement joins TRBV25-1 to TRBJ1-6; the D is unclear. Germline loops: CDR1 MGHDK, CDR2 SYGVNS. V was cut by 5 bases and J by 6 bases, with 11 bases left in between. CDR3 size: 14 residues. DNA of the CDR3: TGTGCCAGCAGTCGGGGAGCCGGTAATTCACCCCTCCACTTT. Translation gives CASSRGAGNSPLHF.

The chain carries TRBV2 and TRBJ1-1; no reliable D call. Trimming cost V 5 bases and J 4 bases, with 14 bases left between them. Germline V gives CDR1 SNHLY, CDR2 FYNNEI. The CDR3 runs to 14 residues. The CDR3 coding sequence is TGTGCCAGCAGTAGGGAGGGATCGGGCACTGAAGCTTTCTTT. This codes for CASSREGSGTEAFF.

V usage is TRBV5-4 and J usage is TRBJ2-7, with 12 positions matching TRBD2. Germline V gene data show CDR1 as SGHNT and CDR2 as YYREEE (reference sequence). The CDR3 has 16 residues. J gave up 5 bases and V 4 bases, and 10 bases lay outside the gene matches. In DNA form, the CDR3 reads TGTGCCAGCAGCGGCGGGATGGCTAGCGGGGGGGACGAGCAGTACTTC. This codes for CASSGGMASGGDEQYF.

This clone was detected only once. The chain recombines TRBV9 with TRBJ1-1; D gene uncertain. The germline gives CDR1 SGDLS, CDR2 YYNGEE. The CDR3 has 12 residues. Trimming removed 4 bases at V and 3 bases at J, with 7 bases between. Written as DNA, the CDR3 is TGTGCCAGCAGCCCACAGTACACTGAAGCTTTCTTT. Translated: CASSPQYTEAFF.

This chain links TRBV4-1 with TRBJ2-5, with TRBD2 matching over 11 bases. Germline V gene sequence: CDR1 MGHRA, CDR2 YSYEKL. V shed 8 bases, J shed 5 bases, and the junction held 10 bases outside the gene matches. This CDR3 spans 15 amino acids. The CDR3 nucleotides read TGCGCCAGCTCATTGACTAGCGGGGTGTGGGAGACCCAGTACTTC. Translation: CASSLTSGVWETQYF.

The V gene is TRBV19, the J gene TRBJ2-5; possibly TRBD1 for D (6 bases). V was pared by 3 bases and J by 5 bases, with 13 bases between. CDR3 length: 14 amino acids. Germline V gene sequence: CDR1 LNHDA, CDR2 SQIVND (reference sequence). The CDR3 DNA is TGTGCCAGTAGTATGGACACAGGGCTGGAGACCCAGTACTTC. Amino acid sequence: CASSMDTGLETQYF.

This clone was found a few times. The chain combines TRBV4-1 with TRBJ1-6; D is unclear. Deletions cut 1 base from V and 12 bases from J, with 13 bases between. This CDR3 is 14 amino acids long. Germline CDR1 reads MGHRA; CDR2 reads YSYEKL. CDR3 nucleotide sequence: TGCGCCAGCAGCCAAGCTATGACTTCGGAACCCCTCCACTTT. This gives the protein CASSQAMTSEPLHF.

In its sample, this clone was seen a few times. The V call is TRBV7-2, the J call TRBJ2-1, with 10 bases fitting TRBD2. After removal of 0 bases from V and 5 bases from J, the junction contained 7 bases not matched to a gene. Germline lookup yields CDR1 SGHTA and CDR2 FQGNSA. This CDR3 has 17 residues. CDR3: CASSLAARTSGHNEQFF. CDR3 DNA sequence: TGTGCCAGCAGCTTAGCGGCAAGGACTAGCGGCCACAATGAGCAGTTCTTC.

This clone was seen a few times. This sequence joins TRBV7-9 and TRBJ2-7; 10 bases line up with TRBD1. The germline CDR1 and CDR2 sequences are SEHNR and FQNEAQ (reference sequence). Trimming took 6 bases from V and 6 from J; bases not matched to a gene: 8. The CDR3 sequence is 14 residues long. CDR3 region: CASSLTGTGVEQYF. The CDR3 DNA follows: TGTGCCAGCAGTCTTACCGGGACAGGGGTCGAGCAGTACTTC.

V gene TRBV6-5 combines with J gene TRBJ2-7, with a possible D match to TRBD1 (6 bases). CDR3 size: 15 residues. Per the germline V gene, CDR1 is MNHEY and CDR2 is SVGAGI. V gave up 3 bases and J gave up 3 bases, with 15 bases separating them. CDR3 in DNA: TGTGCCAGCAGTTATGACGCCGGACAGAACTACGAGCAGTACTTC. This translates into CASSYDAGQNYEQYF.

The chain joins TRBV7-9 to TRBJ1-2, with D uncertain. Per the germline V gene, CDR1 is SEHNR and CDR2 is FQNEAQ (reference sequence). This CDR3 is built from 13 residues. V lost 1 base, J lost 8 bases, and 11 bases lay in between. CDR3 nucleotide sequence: TGTGCCAGCAGCTTAGAATCCGGGTTCGGCTACACCTTC. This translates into CASSLESGFGYTF.

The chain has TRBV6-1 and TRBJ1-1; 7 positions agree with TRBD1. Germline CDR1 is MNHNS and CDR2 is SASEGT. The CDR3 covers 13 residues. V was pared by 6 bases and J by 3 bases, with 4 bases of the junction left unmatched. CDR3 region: CASSDDRDTEAFF. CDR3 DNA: TGTGCCAGCAGCGATGACAGGGACACTGAAGCTTTCTTT.

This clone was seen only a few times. The chain's CDR3 is CASSLGAFRGLMNTEAFF. The CDR3 coding sequence is TGTGCCAGCAGCTTAGGAGCCTTCAGGGGCCTAATGAACACTGAAGCTTTCTTT. The V gene is TRBV11-1, the J gene TRBJ1-1; a weak D match, TRBD1 (6 bases). Per the germline V gene, CDR1 is SGHAT and CDR2 is FQDESV (reference sequence). The V end lost 1 base, the J end lost 0 bases, and 18 bases lay between the germline ends. The length of the CDR3 is 18 residues.

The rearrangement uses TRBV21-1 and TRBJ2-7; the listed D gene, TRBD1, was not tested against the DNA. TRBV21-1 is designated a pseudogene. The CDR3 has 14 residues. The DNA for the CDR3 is TGTGCCAGCACCAAAGGTTCAGGGAACTACGAGCAGTACTTC. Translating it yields CASTKGSGNYEQYF.

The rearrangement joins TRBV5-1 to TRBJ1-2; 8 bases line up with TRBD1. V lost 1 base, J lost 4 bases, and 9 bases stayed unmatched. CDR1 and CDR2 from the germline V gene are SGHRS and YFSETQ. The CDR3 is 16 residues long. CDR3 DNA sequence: TGCGCCAGCAGCTTGTCCCCGGGACAGGAGATCTATGGCTACACCTTC. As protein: CASSLSPGQEIYGYTF.